The T cell receptor (beta chain) described here comes from a study of blood T cell repertoires in COVID-19. Study in general: Some COVID-19 samples were acute and others convalescent; all came from the United States, Italy and Spain.

Donors in Cohort 3 who had recovered were those with two negative PCRs, healthcare professional clearance, or resolution of their symptoms. The germline CDR1 and CDR2 sequences are LNHNV and YYDKDF (reference sequence). CDR3 length: 14 amino acids. V dropped 3 bases and J dropped 6; count of bases not matched to a gene: 6. Assay: immunoSEQ multiplex PCR; the TCRdb copy retains only in-frame clones and omits some. This table has more than 200,000 clones, more than 75% appearing once. The J gene is TRBJ2-3, the V gene TRBV15; 7 bases align to TRBD2. The sequence came from a woman aged 45-65 years who had recovered from COVID-19. Specimen: PBMCs or T cells enriched from blood (not recorded which). CDR3 nucleotide sequence: TGTGCCACCAGCAGGCGCGGGAGAGCGGATACGCAGTATTTT. This codes for CATSRRGRADTQYF.